Listed below are T cell receptor beta chains from one sample, sequenced in a study of early T cells in non-severe SARS-CoV-2 infection. MiXCR, run by TCRdb on the 5' RACE reads, gives a single entry per CDR3 protein. This table has around 50,000 distinct CDR3 sequences, around 7.7% appearing once. Sequencing input: whole blood. These receptors were taken from an adult who was a healthcare worker with PCR-confirmed SARS-CoV-2 infection or an uninfected control (not recorded which). The CDR3 runs from the conserved cysteine through the conserved F or W. Each record gives: V gene, clone size, D gene, J gene, CDR3 protein, CDR3 DNA. A D gene is named only where the DNA matches it firmly. Clone sizes are given selectively: once, few, many, or a class where the clone is expanded.

v_call: TRBV5-1
clone_size: many
d_call: TRBD2
j_call: TRBJ2-2
cdr3_aa: CASSLLAGNTGELFF
cdr3_nt: TGCGCCAGCAGCTTGCTAGCGGGAAACACCGGGGAGCTTTTTTTT

v_call: TRBV28
clone_size: few
d_call: NA
j_call: TRBJ1-1
cdr3_aa: CASSAPRQLLNTEAFF
cdr3_nt: TGTGCCAGCAGTGCCCCCCGACAACTGCTGAACACTGAAGCTTTCTTT

v_call: TRBV7-9
clone_size: many
d_call: NA
j_call: TRBJ2-1
cdr3_aa: CASSTQSLFQNEQFF
cdr3_nt: TGTGCCAGCAGCACCCAATCCCTCTTCCAAAATGAGCAGTTCTTC

v_call: TRBV7-8
clone_size: NA
d_call: NA
j_call: TRBJ1-1
cdr3_aa: CASRVEGVNTEAFF
cdr3_nt: TGTGCCAGCCGTGTGGAGGGCGTAAACACTGAAGCTTTCTTT

v_call: TRBV11-2
clone_size: few
d_call: NA
j_call: TRBJ2-6
cdr3_aa: CASSLFRGNGANVLTF
cdr3_nt: TGTGCCAGCAGCTTGTTTCGGGGGAATGGGGCCAACGTCCTGACTTTC

v_call: TRBV3-1
clone_size: many
d_call: NA
j_call: TRBJ2-3
cdr3_aa: CASSLAPDTQYF
cdr3_nt: TGTGCCAGCAGCTTAGCACCAGATACGCAGTATTTT

v_call: TRBV6-2/TRBV6-3
clone_size: many
d_call: TRBD1
j_call: TRBJ2-7
cdr3_aa: CASSSGQGGSYEQYF
cdr3_nt: TGTGCCAGCAGCTCTGGACAGGGGGGATCCTACGAGCAGTACTTC

v_call: TRBV30
clone_size: NA
d_call: TRBD1
j_call: TRBJ2-7
cdr3_aa: CAWDRGYEQYF
cdr3_nt: TGTGCCTGGGACAGGGGCTACGAGCAGTACTTC

v_call: TRBV12-3/TRBV12-4
clone_size: many
d_call: TRBD2
j_call: TRBJ2-1
cdr3_aa: CASSLVGGAYNEQFF
cdr3_nt: TGTGCCAGCAGTTTAGTCGGGGGGGCGTACAATGAGCAGTTCTTC

v_call: TRBV20-1
clone_size: many
d_call: NA
j_call: TRBJ2-1
cdr3_aa: CSASIPGANEQFF
cdr3_nt: TGCAGTGCTAGTATTCCAGGGGCGAATGAGCAGTTCTTC

v_call: TRBV7-3
clone_size: few
d_call: TRBD1
j_call: TRBJ2-3
cdr3_aa: CASSLMTGGDTQYF
cdr3_nt: TGTGCCAGCAGCTTAATGACAGGGGGGGATACGCAGTATTTT

v_call: TRBV10-3
clone_size: many
d_call: NA
j_call: TRBJ2-7
cdr3_aa: CAISDSFYEQYF
cdr3_nt: TGTGCCATCAGTGACAGCTTCTACGAGCAGTACTTC

v_call: TRBV10-1
clone_size: many
d_call: NA
j_call: TRBJ1-1
cdr3_aa: CASSDGRQDTEAFF
cdr3_nt: TGCGCCAGCAGTGACGGTCGGCAGGACACTGAAGCTTTCTTT

v_call: TRBV2
clone_size: few
d_call: TRBD1
j_call: TRBJ1-6
cdr3_aa: CASRGQRTGAARSYNSPLHF
cdr3_nt: TGTGCCAGCAGGGGCCAAAGGACAGGGGCCGCCCGCTCCTATAATTCACCCCTCCACTTT

v_call: TRBV20-1
clone_size: many
d_call: NA
j_call: TRBJ2-1
cdr3_aa: CSARYGEQFF
cdr3_nt: TGCAGTGCTAGATACGGTGAGCAGTTCTTC

v_call: TRBV18
clone_size: NA
d_call: NA
j_call: TRBJ2-3
cdr3_aa: CASSGPNTDTQYF
cdr3_nt: TGTGCCAGCTCAGGCCCCAACACAGATACGCAGTATTTT

v_call: TRBV5-1
clone_size: many
d_call: NA
j_call: TRBJ1-6
cdr3_aa: CASKGSESPLHF
cdr3_nt: TGCGCCAGCAAAGGGAGTGAGTCACCCCTCCACTTT

v_call: TRBV9
clone_size: few
d_call: NA
j_call: TRBJ1-2
cdr3_aa: CASSVGPGAYGYTF
cdr3_nt: TGTGCCAGCAGCGTAGGTCCAGGGGCCTATGGCTACACCTTC

v_call: TRBV5-4
clone_size: many
d_call: NA
j_call: TRBJ2-1
cdr3_aa: CASSPSGALNNEQFF
cdr3_nt: TGTGCCAGCAGCCCAAGTGGGGCCCTTAACAATGAGCAGTTCTTC

v_call: TRBV20-1
clone_size: NA
d_call: TRBD1
j_call: TRBJ1-2
cdr3_aa: CSARAGTGGSGYTF
cdr3_nt: TGCAGTGCTAGAGCTGGGACAGGGGGCAGTGGCTACACCTTC

v_call: TRBV6-6
clone_size: many
d_call: NA
j_call: TRBJ2-3
cdr3_aa: CARFTDTQYF
cdr3_nt: TGTGCCAGGTTCACAGATACGCAGTATTTT

v_call: TRBV28
clone_size: NA
d_call: TRBD1
j_call: TRBJ1-5
cdr3_aa: CASNVGTVSNQPQHF
cdr3_nt: TGTGCCAGCAATGTCGGGACAGTTAGCAATCAGCCCCAGCATTTT

v_call: TRBV12-3/TRBV12-4
clone_size: many
d_call: TRBD1
j_call: TRBJ1-2
cdr3_aa: CASSPGTGHGYTF
cdr3_nt: TGTGCCAGCAGTCCCGGGACAGGGCATGGCTACACCTTC

v_call: TRBV12-3/TRBV12-4
clone_size: many
d_call: TRBD1
j_call: TRBJ2-2
cdr3_aa: CASSPDRGGTGELFF
cdr3_nt: TGTGCCAGCAGCCCAGACAGGGGAGGAACCGGGGAGCTGTTTTTT

v_call: TRBV19
clone_size: few
d_call: NA
j_call: TRBJ2-1
cdr3_aa: CASSIAGKYNEQFF
cdr3_nt: TGTGCCAGTAGTATAGCTGGCAAATACAATGAGCAGTTCTTC

v_call: TRBV12-3/TRBV12-4
clone_size: medium-sized
d_call: NA
j_call: TRBJ2-3
cdr3_aa: CASSLGVGRGADTQYF
cdr3_nt: TGTGCCAGCAGTTTGGGAGTAGGGCGGGGTGCAGATACGCAGTATTTT

v_call: TRBV7-2
clone_size: NA
d_call: NA
j_call: TRBJ2-3
cdr3_aa: CASSPMTDTQYF
cdr3_nt: TGTGCCAGCAGCCCAATGACAGATACGCAGTATTTT

v_call: TRBV10-2
clone_size: many
d_call: TRBD1
j_call: TRBJ2-4
cdr3_aa: CASSGGQAKNIQYF
cdr3_nt: TGCGCCAGCAGTGGGGGACAGGCCAAAAACATTCAGTACTTC

v_call: TRBV20-1
clone_size: few
d_call: NA
j_call: TRBJ2-7
cdr3_aa: CSAAPYYEQYF
cdr3_nt: TGCAGTGCAGCACCCTACTACGAGCAGTACTTC

v_call: TRBV19
clone_size: few
d_call: TRBD1
j_call: TRBJ2-4
cdr3_aa: CASSMGQGAKNIQYF
cdr3_nt: TGTGCCAGTAGTATGGGACAGGGGGCCAAAAACATTCAGTACTTC

v_call: TRBV7-2
clone_size: many
d_call: NA
j_call: TRBJ2-3
cdr3_aa: CASSSGLRQRTDTQYF
cdr3_nt: TGTGCCAGCAGCTCCGGACTAAGGCAACGCACAGATACGCAGTATTTT

v_call: TRBV28
clone_size: many
d_call: NA
j_call: TRBJ2-3
cdr3_aa: CASSPRGDTQYF
cdr3_nt: TGTGCCAGCAGCCCCCGAGGAGATACGCAGTATTTT

v_call: TRBV6-1
clone_size: few
d_call: TRBD1
j_call: TRBJ1-5
cdr3_aa: CASSGSQGNQPQHF
cdr3_nt: TGTGCCAGCAGTGGATCACAGGGGAATCAGCCCCAGCATTTT

v_call: TRBV21-1
clone_size: few
d_call: NA
j_call: TRBJ1-4
cdr3_aa: CASSKTRHGQGEKLFF
cdr3_nt: TGTGCCAGCAGCAAAACCCGCCACGGACAGGGAGAAAAACTGTTTTTT

v_call: TRBV11-2
clone_size: few
d_call: NA
j_call: TRBJ2-5
cdr3_aa: CASSAVEETQYF
cdr3_nt: TGTGCCAGCAGCGCCGTAGAAGAGACCCAGTACTTC

v_call: TRBV29-1
clone_size: NA
d_call: NA
j_call: TRBJ2-3
cdr3_aa: CSVEVTGLTDTQYF
cdr3_nt: TGCAGCGTTGAAGTAACGGGACTCACAGATACGCAGTATTTT

v_call: TRBV7-2
clone_size: many
d_call: TRBD1
j_call: TRBJ1-5
cdr3_aa: CASSLGQGNQPQHF
cdr3_nt: TGTGCCAGCAGCTTAGGACAGGGGAATCAGCCCCAGCATTTT

v_call: TRBV18
clone_size: many
d_call: NA
j_call: TRBJ2-1
cdr3_aa: CASSPDMSPFF
cdr3_nt: TGTGCCAGCTCACCCGACATGTCTCCGTTCTTC

v_call: TRBV11-3
clone_size: many
d_call: NA
j_call: TRBJ1-2
cdr3_aa: CASSALEPFLSYTF
cdr3_nt: TGTGCCAGCAGCGCCTTGGAGCCCTTCCTGAGTTACACCTTC

v_call: TRBV15
clone_size: many
d_call: NA
j_call: TRBJ1-5
cdr3_aa: CATSRVVYQPQHF
cdr3_nt: TGTGCCACCAGCAGAGTAGTGTATCAGCCCCAGCATTTT

v_call: TRBV3-1
clone_size: few
d_call: NA
j_call: TRBJ2-7
cdr3_aa: CASSKGGGTYEQYF
cdr3_nt: TGTGCCAGCAGCAAAGGAGGGGGGACCTACGAGCAGTACTTC

v_call: TRBV3-1
clone_size: many
d_call: TRBD1
j_call: TRBJ1-6
cdr3_aa: CASSQGTGSPLHF
cdr3_nt: TGTGCCAGCAGCCAAGGGACAGGCTCACCCCTCCACTTT

v_call: TRBV5-1
clone_size: NA
d_call: NA
j_call: TRBJ2-1
cdr3_aa: CASSPPGHGYNEQFF
cdr3_nt: TGCGCCAGCAGTCCTCCGGGACATGGTTACAATGAGCAGTTCTTC

v_call: TRBV30
clone_size: many
d_call: TRBD1
j_call: TRBJ1-5
cdr3_aa: CAWSDRGNQPQHF
cdr3_nt: TGTGCCTGGAGTGACAGGGGGAATCAGCCCCAGCATTTT

v_call: TRBV4-1
clone_size: many
d_call: NA
j_call: TRBJ1-1
cdr3_aa: CASSLPKGIPEAFF
cdr3_nt: TGCGCCAGCAGCCTTCCCAAGGGGATCCCTGAAGCTTTCTTT

v_call: TRBV7-8
clone_size: many
d_call: TRBD1
j_call: TRBJ1-2
cdr3_aa: CASSLGTGLYGYTF
cdr3_nt: TGTGCCAGCAGCTTAGGGACAGGGCTCTATGGCTACACCTTC

v_call: TRBV20-1
clone_size: NA
d_call: NA
j_call: TRBJ2-7
cdr3_aa: CSARGRGEQYF
cdr3_nt: TGCAGTGCTAGGGGCCGGGGCGAGCAGTACTTC

v_call: TRBV20-1
clone_size: few
d_call: TRBD2
j_call: TRBJ2-3
cdr3_aa: CSAETSGGTDTQYF
cdr3_nt: TGCAGTGCTGAGACTAGCGGGGGCACAGATACGCAGTATTTT

v_call: TRBV28
clone_size: NA
d_call: TRBD2
j_call: TRBJ2-1
cdr3_aa: CASSFPWTSGDNEQFF
cdr3_nt: TGTGCCAGCAGTTTTCCCTGGACTAGCGGCGACAATGAGCAGTTCTTC

v_call: TRBV30
clone_size: many
d_call: NA
j_call: TRBJ1-1
cdr3_aa: CAWRDTEAFF
cdr3_nt: TGTGCCTGGAGGGACACTGAAGCTTTCTTT

v_call: TRBV10-2
clone_size: many
d_call: NA
j_call: TRBJ1-2
cdr3_aa: CASSTGPGGYTF
cdr3_nt: TGCGCCAGCAGCACTGGTCCCGGAGGCTACACCTTC

v_call: TRBV6-2/TRBV6-3
clone_size: many
d_call: TRBD2
j_call: TRBJ2-1
cdr3_aa: CASSDGLAGYNEQFF
cdr3_nt: TGTGCCAGCAGTGACGGACTAGCGGGGTACAATGAGCAGTTCTTC

v_call: TRBV4-1
clone_size: many
d_call: TRBD2
j_call: TRBJ2-2
cdr3_aa: CASSQSGTPTWNGELFF
cdr3_nt: TGCGCCAGCAGCCAGAGCGGGACGCCAACCTGGAACGGGGAGCTGTTTTTT

v_call: TRBV2
clone_size: many
d_call: NA
j_call: TRBJ2-3
cdr3_aa: CASSEKARPLGDTQYF
cdr3_nt: TGTGCCAGCAGTGAAAAAGCCAGGCCGCTAGGGGATACGCAGTATTTT

v_call: TRBV28
clone_size: many
d_call: TRBD1
j_call: TRBJ1-1
cdr3_aa: CASSPFGTGNTEAFF
cdr3_nt: TGTGCCAGCAGTCCGTTCGGGACAGGGAACACTGAAGCTTTCTTT

v_call: TRBV12-3/TRBV12-4
clone_size: many
d_call: TRBD2
j_call: TRBJ2-2
cdr3_aa: CASSREVLAGATGELFF
cdr3_nt: TGTGCCAGCAGCCGAGAGGTACTAGCGGGAGCCACCGGGGAGCTGTTTTTT

v_call: TRBV27
clone_size: NA
d_call: TRBD1
j_call: TRBJ1-4
cdr3_aa: CASSLRQGVREKLFF
cdr3_nt: TGTGCCAGCAGTCTCCGACAGGGGGTTAGAGAAAAACTGTTTTTT